What follows is one TCR beta chain and its context. Per the original data handling: For nucleated cells, counts were estimated from reference gene primer amplification. The method was immunoSEQ multiplex PCR; TCRdb's version includes in-frame clones alone and lacks a portion of them. The DNA was the basis for D and trimming; V, J and clone size are from that table. The table lists 95,000 to 100,000 clones, over 75% of them singletons. This sample is drawn from a study of blood T cell repertoires in COVID-19. Study as a whole: Researchers got acute and convalescent COVID-19 samples from the United States, Italy and Spain. From T cells, B-cell-depleted T cells, or PBMCs came the material, which was cDNA or gDNA.

The CDR3 extends over 17 amino acids. V was clipped by 1 base and J by 6 bases; unmatched bases: 10. Germline V gene data show CDR1 as KGHSH and CDR2 as LQKENI. This chain links TRBV18 with TRBJ1-4, with 8 bases lining up with TRBD1. This sequence originates from a woman under 40 with acute or convalescent COVID-19. The sample was peripheral blood. The CDR3 region has the DNA TGTGCCAGCTCACCACTTGCAGGGGGCGATTCGGATGAAAAACTGTTTTTT. It specifies CASSPLAGGDSDEKLFF.